These 18 T cell receptor beta chains were sequenced from one sample in a study of T cell responses to AZD1222 COVID-19 vaccine. Generated by immunoSEQ multiplex PCR, the TCRdb table keeps only in-frame clones and is missing some. Found here are 90,000 to 150,000 clones, 70% to 90% of them singletons; the top ten hold roughly 8.4%. The material sequenced was peripheral blood, taken on day 0 of AZD1222 vaccination. The receptors here all came from an adult in good health.

The rearrangement joins TRBV6-5 to TRBJ2-7; D not resolved. This CDR3 region has 12 residues. The V gene lost 2 bases and the J gene lost 6 bases, with 8 bases spanning the gap. CDR1 is MNHEY and CDR2 is SVGAGI in the germline V gene. The CDR3 region has the DNA TGTGCCAGCAGTTACAGTAATGGCGAGCAGTACTTC. Protein product: CASSYSNGEQYF.

The V and J genes are TRBV13 and TRBJ1-5, with a tentative D call TRBD1 (5 bases). Per germline, CDR1 PRHDT and CDR2 FYEKMQ (reference sequence). Deletions cut 3 bases from V and 3 bases from J, with 9 bases between. This CDR3 spans 14 amino acids. CDR3 in DNA: TGTGCCAGCAGCTTCGGCAGGGTCAATCAGCCCCAGCATTTT. Translating gives CASSFGRVNQPQHF.

The chain carries TRBV28 and TRBJ2-5, with 13 bases aligning to TRBD2. CDR3 length equals 16 residues. The trim removed 5 bases at V and 5 bases at J, leaving 8 bases unmatched. CDR1 is MDHEN and CDR2 is SYDVKM in the germline V gene. CDR3 nucleotide sequence: TGTGCCAGCAGTCCGTGGACTAGCGGGAGAGGGGAGACCCAGTACTTC. Translated, it gives CASSPWTSGRGETQYF.

The chain couples TRBV11-3 to TRBJ1-1; perhaps TRBD1 as D (5 bases). Germline V CDR1 and CDR2: SGHNT, YENEEA. The ends were cut back, 5 bases at V and 1 base at J, with 11 bases in the middle. The length of the CDR3 is 14 residues. This CDR3 is CASSPGGKNTEAFF. The CDR3 nucleotides are TGTGCCAGCAGCCCTGGGGGAAAGAACACTGAAGCTTTCTTT. Drawing the rest from reference TRBV11-3 and TRBJ1-1, the complete variable domain is EAGVVQSPRYKIIEKKQPVAFWCNPISGHNTLYWYLQNLGQGPELLIRYENEEAVDDSQLPKDRFSAERLKGVDSTLKIQPAELGDSAVYLCASSPGGKNTEAFFGQGTRLTVV.

The chain combines TRBV6-5 with TRBJ1-6, with D possibly TRBD1 on 5 matching bases. Germline loops: CDR1 MNHEY, CDR2 SVGAGI. The V gene lost 4 bases and the J gene lost 6 bases, with 13 bases spanning the gap. This CDR3 contains 15 residues. The chain's CDR3 is CASSSTESGNSPLHF. CDR3 DNA sequence: TGTGCCAGCAGTTCGACAGAATCGGGTAATTCACCCCTCCACTTT.

J is TRBJ1-1 and V is TRBV5-4; 7 positions agree with TRBD1. The CDR3 totals 16 residues. Trimming took 4 bases from V and 1 from J; bases not matched to a gene: 10. In germline, CDR1 is SGHNT, CDR2 YYREEE (reference sequence). Written as DNA, the CDR3 is TGTGCCAGCAGCACCCTTCAGGGGGTGGCGAACACTGAAGCTTTCTTT. It yields the protein CASSTLQGVANTEAFF.

The chain is built from TRBV19 and TRBJ1-6, with D unclear. The CDR3 runs to 12 residues. The germline V and J ends were trimmed by 3 bases and 8 bases, with 5 bases remaining between them. Per the germline V gene, CDR1 is LNHDA and CDR2 is SQIVND (reference sequence). CDR3 sequence (DNA): TGTGCCAGTAGTATCACCTATTCACCCCTCCACTTT. Amino acid sequence: CASSITYSPLHF.

The rearrangement links TRBV6-5 to TRBJ1-1, with unresolved D. This CDR3 contains 13 residues. Germline V gives CDR1 MNHEY, CDR2 SVGAGI. V gave up 0 bases and J gave up 4 bases, with 6 bases separating them. This CDR3 reads CASSYSSSTEAFF. Written as DNA, the CDR3 is TGTGCCAGCAGTTACTCGAGTAGCACTGAAGCTTTCTTT.

The chain uses TRBV11-3 and TRBJ2-1, with a weak D call TRBD2 (5 bases). V was cut by 0 bases and J by 0 bases, with 9 bases left in between. CDR1 and CDR2 (germline): SGHNT, YENEEA. The CDR3 extends over 16 amino acids. Written as DNA, the CDR3 is TGTGCCAGCAGCTTAGACGTGGGAGTCTCCTACAATGAGCAGTTCTTC. Encoded protein: CASSLDVGVSYNEQFF.

The rearrangement links TRBV5-1 to TRBJ2-6; a weak D match, TRBD1 (5 bases). CDR3 length equals 15 residues. Germline V lookup: CDR1 SGHRS, CDR2 YFSETQ. V lost 5 bases to trimming and J lost 4 bases, with 13 bases between them. The CDR3 nucleotides are TGCGCCAGCAGTGGTCAGGGTTCCGGGGCCAACGTCCTGACTTTC. Its translation is CASSGQGSGANVLTF.

This clone was detected a few times. The V call is TRBV19, the J call TRBJ1-3; D remains unclear. The V and J ends lost 4 bases and 3 bases respectively, with 13 bases between them. The CDR3 contains 15 residues. CDR1 and CDR2 from the germline V gene are LNHDA and SQIVND (reference sequence). DNA of the CDR3: TGTGCCAGTAGTAGACAATCAAGCGGTGGAAACACCATATATTTT. Translated, it gives CASSRQSSGGNTIYF.

The CDR3 loop reads CASSYGTEAFF. As DNA, the CDR3 is TGTGCCAGCAGTTACGGCACTGAAGCTTTCTTT. The chain is built from TRBV6-5 and TRBJ1-1; D not resolved. Between the trimmed V and J ends, which lost 2 bases and 4 bases, there was a span of 2 bases. Germline CDR1 MNHEY, CDR2 SVGAGI. CDR3 length: 11 residues.

This clone occurred a few times. V usage is TRBV28 and J usage is TRBJ1-1; D is unclear. The CDR3 runs 13 residues. Germline V gene lookup returns CDR1 MDHEN and CDR2 SYDVKM. The V gene lost 6 bases and the J gene lost 9 bases, with 17 bases spanning the gap. The CDR3 sequence is CASSIPGWRKAFF. The CDR3 DNA sequence: TGTGCCAGCAGCATCCCCGGATGGAGAAAAGCTTTCTTT.

The V call is TRBV6-5, the J call TRBJ2-3; D gene uncertain. Trimming left V 5 bases short and J 5 bases short, with 14 bases between. The CDR3 contains 14 residues. CDR1 MNHEY and CDR2 SVGAGI come from the germline V gene. Written as DNA, the CDR3 is TGTGCCAGCAGTCAAACCCAGGCCCTAGATACGCAGTATTTT. This encodes CASSQTQALDTQYF.

V and J are TRBV18 and TRBJ2-7, with D possibly TRBD1 on 6 matching bases. The CDR3 spans 14 residues. V was shortened by 2 bases and J by 0 bases, with 8 bases between the two germline ends. CDR1 and CDR2 from the germline V gene are KGHSH and LQKENI. CDR3 loop: CASSPTGSSYEQYF. The CDR3, as DNA: TGTGCCAGCTCACCAACAGGGAGCTCCTACGAGCAGTACTTC. The full variable domain, its missing parts supplied by reference TRBV18 and TRBJ2-7, is NAGVMQNPRHLVRRRGQEARLRCSPMKGHSHVYWYRQLPEEGLKFMVYLQKENIIDESGMPKERFSAEFPKEGPSILRIQQVVRGDSAAYFCASSPTGSSYEQYFGPGTRLTVT.

V usage is TRBV5-5 and J usage is TRBJ1-4, with no clear D. V was cut by 4 bases and J by 5 bases, with 15 bases left in between. CDR1 is SGHKS and CDR2 is YYEKEE in the germline V gene (reference sequence). The CDR3 has 15 residues. The CDR3 sequence is CASSPVNRLNEKLFF. The DNA of the CDR3 is TGTGCCAGCAGCCCTGTTAACCGTCTAAATGAAAAACTGTTTTTT.

V gene TRBV19 combines with J gene TRBJ2-2; no firm D call. This CDR3 is built from 16 residues. Germline CDR1 LNHDA, CDR2 SQIVND (reference sequence). The V end lost 0 bases, the J end lost 5 bases, and 13 bases lay between the germline ends. The CDR3 region is CASSIDPNIVTGELFF. The CDR3 region has the DNA TGTGCCAGTAGTATAGATCCCAACATTGTGACCGGGGAGCTGTTTTTT. The full variable domain, rest sourced from reference TRBV19 and TRBJ2-2, is DGGITQSPKYLFRKEGQNVTLSCEQNLNHDAMYWYRQDPGQGLRLIYYSQIVNDFQKGDIAEGYSVSREKKESFPLTVTSAQKNPTAFYLCASSIDPNIVTGELFFGEGSRLTVL.

This sequence joins TRBV13 and TRBJ2-1, with 11 bases lining up with TRBD1. The CDR3 has 14 residues. Germline V gene sequence: CDR1 PRHDT, CDR2 FYEKMQ (reference sequence). The V gene end was trimmed by 5 bases and the J gene end by 9 bases; junction bases not matched to a gene: 6. CDR3 region: CASSLGQGVVEQFF. The DNA for the CDR3 is TGTGCCAGCAGCCTGGGACAGGGGGTGGTTGAGCAGTTCTTC.